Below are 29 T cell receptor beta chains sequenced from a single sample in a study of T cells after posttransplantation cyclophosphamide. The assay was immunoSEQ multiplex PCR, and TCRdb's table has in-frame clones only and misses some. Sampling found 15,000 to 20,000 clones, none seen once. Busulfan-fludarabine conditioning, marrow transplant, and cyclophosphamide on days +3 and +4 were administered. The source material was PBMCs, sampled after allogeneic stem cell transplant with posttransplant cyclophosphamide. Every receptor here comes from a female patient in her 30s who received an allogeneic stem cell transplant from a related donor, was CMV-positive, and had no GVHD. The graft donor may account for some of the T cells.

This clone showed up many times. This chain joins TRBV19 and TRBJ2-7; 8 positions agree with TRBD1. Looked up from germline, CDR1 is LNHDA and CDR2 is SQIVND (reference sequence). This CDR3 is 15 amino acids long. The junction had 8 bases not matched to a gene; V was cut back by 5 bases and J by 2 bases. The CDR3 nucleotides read TGTGCCAGTAGTTCCGGGACAGGTCTCACCTACGAGCAGTACTTC. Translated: CASSSGTGLTYEQYF.

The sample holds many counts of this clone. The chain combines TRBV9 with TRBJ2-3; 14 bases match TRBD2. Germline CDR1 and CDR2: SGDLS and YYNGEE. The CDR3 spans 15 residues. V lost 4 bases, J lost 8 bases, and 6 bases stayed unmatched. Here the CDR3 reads CASSRTSGRLGTQYF. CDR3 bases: TGTGCCAGCAGCCGGACTAGCGGGAGGTTAGGTACGCAGTATTTT.

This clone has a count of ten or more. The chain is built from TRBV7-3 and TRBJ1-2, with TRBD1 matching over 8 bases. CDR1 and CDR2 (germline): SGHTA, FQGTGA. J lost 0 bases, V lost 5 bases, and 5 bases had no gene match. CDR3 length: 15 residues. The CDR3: CASSHRTGPNYGYTF. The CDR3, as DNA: TGTGCCAGCAGCCATCGGACAGGGCCTAACTATGGCTACACCTTC. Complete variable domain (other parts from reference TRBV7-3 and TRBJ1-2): GAGVSQTPSNKVTEKGKYVELRCDPISGHTALYWYRQSLGQGPEFLIYFQGTGAADDSGLPNDRFFAVRPEGSVSTLKIQRTERGDSAVYLCASSHRTGPNYGYTFGSGTRLTVV.

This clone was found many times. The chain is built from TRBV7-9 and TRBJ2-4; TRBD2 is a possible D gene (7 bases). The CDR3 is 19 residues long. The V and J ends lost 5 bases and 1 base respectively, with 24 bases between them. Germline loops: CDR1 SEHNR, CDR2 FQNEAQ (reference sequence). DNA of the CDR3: TGTGCCAGCAGCCAGTTTCTTGTAGGGGGAGGGTCGGCCAAAAACATTCAGTACTTC. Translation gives CASSQFLVGGGSAKNIQYF.

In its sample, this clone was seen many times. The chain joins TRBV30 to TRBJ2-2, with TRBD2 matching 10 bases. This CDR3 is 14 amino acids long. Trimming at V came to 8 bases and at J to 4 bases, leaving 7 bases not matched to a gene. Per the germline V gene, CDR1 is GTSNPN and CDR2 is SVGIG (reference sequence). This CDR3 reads CARLAGAGTGELFF. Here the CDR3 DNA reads TGTGCCCGGCTAGCGGGAGCGGGCACCGGGGAGCTGTTTTTT. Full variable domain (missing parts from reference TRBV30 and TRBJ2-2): SQTIHQWPATLVQPVGSPLSLECTVEGTSNPNLYWYRQAAGRGLQLLFYSVGIGQISSEVPQNLSASRPQDRQFILSSKKLLLSDSGFYLCARLAGAGTGELFFGEGSRLTVL.

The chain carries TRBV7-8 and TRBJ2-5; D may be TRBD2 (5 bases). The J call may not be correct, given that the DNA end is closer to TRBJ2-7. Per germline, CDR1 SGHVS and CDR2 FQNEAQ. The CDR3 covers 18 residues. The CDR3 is CASSLNQRGRNFIYEQYF. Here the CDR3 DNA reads TGTGCCAGCAGCTTGAATCAAAGAGGGCGGAACTTTATATACGAGCAGTACTTC.

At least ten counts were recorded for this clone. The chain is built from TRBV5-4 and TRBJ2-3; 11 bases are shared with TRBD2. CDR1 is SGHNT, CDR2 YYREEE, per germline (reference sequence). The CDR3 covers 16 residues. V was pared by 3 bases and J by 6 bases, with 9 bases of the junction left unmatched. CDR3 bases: TGTGCCAGCAGCTCCGGGCCGGGACTAGCGGAGGATACGCAGTATTTT. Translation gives CASSSGPGLAEDTQYF.

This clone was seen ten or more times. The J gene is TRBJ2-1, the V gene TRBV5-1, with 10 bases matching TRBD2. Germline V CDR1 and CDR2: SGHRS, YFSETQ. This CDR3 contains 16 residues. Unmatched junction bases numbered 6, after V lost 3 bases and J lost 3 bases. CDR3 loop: CASSYLAGVIYNEQFF. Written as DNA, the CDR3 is TGCGCCAGCAGCTACCTAGCGGGAGTGATCTACAATGAGCAGTTCTTC.

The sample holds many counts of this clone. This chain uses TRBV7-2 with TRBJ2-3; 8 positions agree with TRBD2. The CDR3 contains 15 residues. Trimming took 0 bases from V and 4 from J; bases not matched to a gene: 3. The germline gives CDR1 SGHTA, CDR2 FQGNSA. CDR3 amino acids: CASSLAHGGADTQYF. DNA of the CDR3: TGTGCCAGCAGCTTAGCGCACGGGGGGGCAGATACGCAGTATTTT. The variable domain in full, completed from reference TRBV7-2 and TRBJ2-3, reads GAGVSQSPSNKVTEKGKDVELRCDPISGHTALYWYRQSLGQGLEFLIYFQGNSAPDKSGLPSDRFSAERTGGSVSTLTIQRTQQEDSAVYLCASSLAHGGADTQYFGPGTRLTVL.

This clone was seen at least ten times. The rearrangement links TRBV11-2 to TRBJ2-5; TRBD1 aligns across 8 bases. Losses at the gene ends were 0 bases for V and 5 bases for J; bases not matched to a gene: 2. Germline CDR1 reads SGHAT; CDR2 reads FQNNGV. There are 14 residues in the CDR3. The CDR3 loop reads CASSLDRGLETQYF. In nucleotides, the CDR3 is TGTGCCAGCAGCTTAGACAGGGGGCTGGAGACCCAGTACTTC.

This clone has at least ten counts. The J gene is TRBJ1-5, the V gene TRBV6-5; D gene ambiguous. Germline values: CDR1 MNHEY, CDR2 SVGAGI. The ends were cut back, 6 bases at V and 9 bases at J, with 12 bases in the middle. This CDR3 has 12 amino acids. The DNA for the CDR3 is TGTGCCAGCAGCAGACTGGGTGCGCCCCAGCATTTT. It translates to CASSRLGAPQHF.

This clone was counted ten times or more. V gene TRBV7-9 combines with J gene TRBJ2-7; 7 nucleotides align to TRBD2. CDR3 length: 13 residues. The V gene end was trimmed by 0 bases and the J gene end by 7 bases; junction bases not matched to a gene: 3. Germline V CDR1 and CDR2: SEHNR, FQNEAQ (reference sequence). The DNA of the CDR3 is TGTGCCAGCAGCTTAGCGCTGCGGGGGGAGCAGTACTTC. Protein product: CASSLALRGEQYF. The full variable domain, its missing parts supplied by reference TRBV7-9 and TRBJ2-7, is DTGVSQNPRHKITKRGQNVTFRCDPISEHNRLYWYRQTLGQGPEFLTYFQNEAQLEKSRLLSDRFSAERPKGSFSTLEIQRTEQGDSAMYLCASSLALRGEQYFGPGTRLTVT.

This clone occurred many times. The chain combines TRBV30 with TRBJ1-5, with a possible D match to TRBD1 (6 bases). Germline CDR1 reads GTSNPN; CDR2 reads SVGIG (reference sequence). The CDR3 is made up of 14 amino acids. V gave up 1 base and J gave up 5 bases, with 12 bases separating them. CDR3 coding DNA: TGTGCCTGGAGTGCCGACACAGGGCATCAGCCCCAGCATTTT. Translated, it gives CAWSADTGHQPQHF. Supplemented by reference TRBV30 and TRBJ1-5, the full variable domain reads SQTIHQWPATLVQPVGSPLSLECTVEGTSNPNLYWYRQAAGRGLQLLFYSVGIGQISSEVPQNLSASRPQDRQFILSSKKLLLSDSGFYLCAWSADTGHQPQHFGDGTRLSIL.

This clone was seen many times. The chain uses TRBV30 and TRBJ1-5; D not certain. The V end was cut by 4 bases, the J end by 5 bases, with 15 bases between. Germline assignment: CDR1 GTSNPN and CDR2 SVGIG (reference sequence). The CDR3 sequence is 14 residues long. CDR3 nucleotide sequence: TGTGCCTGGAATCACCTCGGGAGGCATCAGCCCCAGCATTTT. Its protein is CAWNHLGRHQPQHF.

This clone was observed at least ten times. This CDR3 is CASDAPSPIAEEGLYEQYF. CDR3 bases: TGTGCCAGCGACGCTCCCTCCCCCATAGCGGAGGAGGGACTTTACGAGCAGTACTTC. The rearrangement joins TRBV6-7 to TRBJ2-7; D is perhaps TRBD2 (6 bases). TRBV6-7 is an ORF, with its function uncertain. Trimming shortened V by 8 bases and J by 4 bases, and 33 bases separated the two germline ends. The CDR3 sequence is 19 residues long.

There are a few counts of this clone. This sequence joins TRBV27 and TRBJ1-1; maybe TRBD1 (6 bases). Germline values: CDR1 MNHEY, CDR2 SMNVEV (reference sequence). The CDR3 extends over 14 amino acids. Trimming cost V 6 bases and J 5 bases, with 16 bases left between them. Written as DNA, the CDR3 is TGTGCCAGCAGAAATGGGGGCAGGAGGACTGAAGCTTTCTTT. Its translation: CASRNGGRRTEAFF.

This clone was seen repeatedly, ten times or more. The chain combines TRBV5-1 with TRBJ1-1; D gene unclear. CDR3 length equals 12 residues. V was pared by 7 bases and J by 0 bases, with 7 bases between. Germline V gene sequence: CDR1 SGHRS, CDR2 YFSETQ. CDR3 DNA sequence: TGCGCCAGCGGAGAGGTGAACACTGAAGCTTTCTTT. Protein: CASGEVNTEAFF.

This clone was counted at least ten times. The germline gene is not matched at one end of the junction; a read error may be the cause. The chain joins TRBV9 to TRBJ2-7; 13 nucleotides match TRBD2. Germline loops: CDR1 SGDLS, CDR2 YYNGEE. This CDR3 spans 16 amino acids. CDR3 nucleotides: TGTGCCAGCAGCGCCGGACTAGCGGGAGACTCCCACGAGCAGTACTTC. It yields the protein CASSAGLAGDSHEQYF.

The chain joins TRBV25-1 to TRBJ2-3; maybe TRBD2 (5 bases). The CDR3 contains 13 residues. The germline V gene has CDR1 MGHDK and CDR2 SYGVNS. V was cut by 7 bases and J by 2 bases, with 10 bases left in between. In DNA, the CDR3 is TGTGCCAGCACGGGAATGATCACAGATACGCAGTATTTT. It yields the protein CASTGMITDTQYF.

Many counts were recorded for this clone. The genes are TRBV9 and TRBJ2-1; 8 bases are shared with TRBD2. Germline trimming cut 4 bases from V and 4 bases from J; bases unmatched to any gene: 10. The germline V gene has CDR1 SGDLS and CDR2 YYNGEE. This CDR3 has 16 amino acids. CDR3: CASSLKGLAGYNEQFF. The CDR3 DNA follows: TGTGCCAGCAGCCTCAAGGGGCTAGCGGGTTACAATGAGCAGTTCTTC.

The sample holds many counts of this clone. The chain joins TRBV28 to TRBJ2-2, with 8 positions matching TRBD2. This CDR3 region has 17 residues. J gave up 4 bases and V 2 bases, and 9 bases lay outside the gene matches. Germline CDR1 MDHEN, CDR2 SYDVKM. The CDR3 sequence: CASSLLIGGRFTGELFF. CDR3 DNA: TGTGCCAGCAGTTTACTTATCGGCGGGAGGTTCACCGGGGAGCTGTTTTTT. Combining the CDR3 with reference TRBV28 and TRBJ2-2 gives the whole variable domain DVKVTQSSRYLVKRTGEKVFLECVQDMDHENMFWYRQDPGLGLRLIYFSYDVKMKEKGDIPEGYSVSREKKERFSLILESASTNQTSMYLCASSLLIGGRFTGELFFGEGSRLTVL.

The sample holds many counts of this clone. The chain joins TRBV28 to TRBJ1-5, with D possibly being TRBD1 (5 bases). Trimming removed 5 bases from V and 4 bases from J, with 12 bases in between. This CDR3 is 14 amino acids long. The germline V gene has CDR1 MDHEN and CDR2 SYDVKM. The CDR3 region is CASSRQPSNQPQHF. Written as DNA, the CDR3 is TGTGCCAGCAGTCGACAGCCTTCAAATCAGCCCCAGCATTTT.

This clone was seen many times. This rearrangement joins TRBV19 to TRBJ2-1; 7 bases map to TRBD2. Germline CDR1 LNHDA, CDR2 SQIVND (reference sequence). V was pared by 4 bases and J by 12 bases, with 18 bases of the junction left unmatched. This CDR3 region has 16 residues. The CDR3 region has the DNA TGTGCCAGTAGTACCCTCCTTGCGGGAGCGGCCAATAGGCAGTTCTTC. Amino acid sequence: CASSTLLAGAANRQFF.

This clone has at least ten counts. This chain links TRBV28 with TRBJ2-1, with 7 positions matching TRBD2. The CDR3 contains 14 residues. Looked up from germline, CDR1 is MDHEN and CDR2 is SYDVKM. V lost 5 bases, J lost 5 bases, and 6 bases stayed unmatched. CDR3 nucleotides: TGTGCCAGCAGTCTGTTCCGGGGGGACAATGAGCAGTTCTTC. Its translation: CASSLFRGDNEQFF.

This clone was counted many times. This CDR3 is CASSPFFRTGYEQYF. DNA of the CDR3: TGTGCCAGCAGTCCATTTTTTCGGACTGGCTACGAGCAGTACTTC. V usage is TRBV6-5 and J usage is TRBJ2-7; perhaps TRBD2 as D (5 bases). Trimming removed 5 bases from V and 3 bases from J, with 17 bases in between. This CDR3 has 15 amino acids. Germline V CDR1 and CDR2: MNHEY, SVGAGI.

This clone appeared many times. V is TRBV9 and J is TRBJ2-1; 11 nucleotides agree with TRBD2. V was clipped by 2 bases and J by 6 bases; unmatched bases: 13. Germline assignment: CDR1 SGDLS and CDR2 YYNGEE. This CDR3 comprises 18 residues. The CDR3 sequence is CASSVTSGRGTLGNEQFF. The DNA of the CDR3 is TGTGCCAGCAGCGTTACTAGCGGGAGAGGGACTTTGGGCAATGAGCAGTTCTTC.

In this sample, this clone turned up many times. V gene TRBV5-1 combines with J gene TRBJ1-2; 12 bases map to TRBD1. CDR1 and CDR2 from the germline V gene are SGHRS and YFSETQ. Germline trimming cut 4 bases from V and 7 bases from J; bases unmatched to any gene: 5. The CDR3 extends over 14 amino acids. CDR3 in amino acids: CASSGGTGGRGYTF. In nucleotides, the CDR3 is TGCGCCAGCAGCGGGGGGACAGGGGGCCGTGGCTACACCTTC.

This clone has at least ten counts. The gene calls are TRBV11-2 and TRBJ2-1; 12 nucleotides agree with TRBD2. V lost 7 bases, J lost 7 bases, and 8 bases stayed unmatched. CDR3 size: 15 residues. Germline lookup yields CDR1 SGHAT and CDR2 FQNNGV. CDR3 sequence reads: CASTPGLAGWNEQFF. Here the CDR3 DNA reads TGTGCCAGCACCCCCGGACTAGCGGGGTGGAATGAGCAGTTCTTC.

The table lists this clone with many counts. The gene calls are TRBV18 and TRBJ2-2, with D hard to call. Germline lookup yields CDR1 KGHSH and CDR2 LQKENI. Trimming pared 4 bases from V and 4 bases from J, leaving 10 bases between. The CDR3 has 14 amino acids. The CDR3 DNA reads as TGTGCCAGCTCACGCGACTCCTTCACCGGGGAGCTGTTTTTT. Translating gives CASSRDSFTGELFF.